The sequence of this T cell receptor (beta chain) was determined in a study of cytomegalovirus exposure and HLA in healthy donors. Study overall: Researchers found that roughly 81% of about 400 genotyped donors fell within the Caucasian-associated ancestry cluster. Overall study results and limits: Reports state that TCR beta sequences accurately predicted most subjects' HLA-A and HLA-B alleles. Among donors in an Asian-associated ancestry cluster, a later analysis reportedly found fewer N-insertions than the roughly 700-donor mean. According to reports, the classifier identified cytomegalovirus status with high specificity and sensitivity.

60 Vbeta and 13 Jbeta primers were used in PCR. The table came from immunoSEQ multiplex PCR; TCRdb's copy has only in-frame clones and leaves some out. Of approximately 150,000 clones in the sample, about 75% were seen once. V gave up 6 bases and J gave up 4 bases, with 13 bases separating them. The CDR3 length is 14 residues. The germline gives CDR1 MNHNS, CDR2 SASEGT. As regards this clone: The antigen is not known.

The sequenced material came from PBMCs. V gene TRBV6-1 combines with J gene TRBJ1-5; a weak D match, TRBD1 (5 bases). This clonotype was sampled from a young man in good health and CMV-seropositive. The CDR3 DNA is TGTGCCAGCAGCAAATCCAGGGCGAATCAGCCCCAGCATTTT. Its translation: CASSKSRANQPQHF.